The rows below give T cell receptor beta chains drawn from one sample of a study of control samples from healthy donors and cancer patients. Sequenced by immunoSEQ multiplex PCR; TCRdb stores in-frame clones only, minus some. Of about 150,000 clones in the sample, approximately 93% were seen once. The sample consisted of blood. The receptor set was obtained from a man aged 50 to 59 in good health. CDR3s include the opening cysteine and the closing phenylalanine or tryptophan. A D gene is named only where the DNA matches it firmly. Clone size is shown for a subset of rows, as once, few, many or a class of expanded clone.

v_gene: TRBV3-1/TRBV3-2; j_gene: TRBJ1-5; abundance: NA; d_gene: NA; CDR3aa: CASSQGGGTNQPQHF; CDR3nt: TGTGCCAGCAGCCAAGGCGGGGGAACAAATCAGCCCCAGCATTTT
v_gene: TRBV5-1; j_gene: TRBJ2-2; abundance: NA; d_gene: NA; CDR3aa: CASSLGHRDTGELFF; CDR3nt: TGCGCCAGCAGCTTGGGACACAGAGACACCGGGGAGCTGTTTTTT
v_gene: TRBV7-9; j_gene: TRBJ2-3; abundance: NA; d_gene: NA; CDR3aa: CASSLRGTSPADTQYF; CDR3nt: TGTGCCAGCAGCTTACGCGGGACCAGCCCCGCAGATACGCAGTATTTT
v_gene: TRBV11-2; j_gene: TRBJ1-3; abundance: NA; d_gene: NA; CDR3aa: CASSDARSIPGTIYF; CDR3nt: TGTGCCAGCAGCGATGCGAGATCGATCCCCGGCACCATATATTTT
v_gene: TRBV28; j_gene: TRBJ1-2; abundance: NA; d_gene: NA; CDR3aa: CASIQRGGDGYTF; CDR3nt: TGTGCCAGCATTCAGCGAGGGGGGGATGGCTACACCTTC
v_gene: TRBV4-1; j_gene: TRBJ1-5; abundance: NA; d_gene: NA; CDR3aa: CASSQKGRNQPQHF; CDR3nt: TGCGCCAGCAGCCAGAAGGGGCGCAATCAGCCCCAGCATTTT
v_gene: TRBV4-1; j_gene: TRBJ2-5; abundance: NA; d_gene: NA; CDR3aa: CASASLGETQYF; CDR3nt: TGCGCCAGTGCCTCTTTAGGGGAGACCCAGTACTTC
v_gene: TRBV6-6; j_gene: TRBJ2-1; abundance: NA; d_gene: NA; CDR3aa: CASSLGGEQFF; CDR3nt: TGTGCCAGCAGCTTGGGAGGTGAGCAGTTCTTC
v_gene: TRBV27; j_gene: TRBJ1-1; abundance: NA; d_gene: TRBD1; CDR3aa: CASRPGQVNTEAFF; CDR3nt: TGTGCCAGCAGACCGGGACAGGTCAACACTGAAGCTTTCTTT
v_gene: TRBV28; j_gene: TRBJ1-1; abundance: NA; d_gene: NA; CDR3aa: CASSLIGSRATEAFF; CDR3nt: TGTGCCAGCAGTTTAATCGGGTCCCGGGCCACTGAAGCTTTCTTT
v_gene: TRBV29-1; j_gene: TRBJ2-2; abundance: NA; d_gene: TRBD2; CDR3aa: CSVLKTSGGGELFF; CDR3nt: TGCAGCGTTTTAAAGACTAGCGGGGGCGGGGAGCTGTTTTTT
v_gene: TRBV18; j_gene: TRBJ2-6; abundance: NA; d_gene: TRBD1; CDR3aa: CASSSSGTGVGGANVLTF; CDR3nt: TGTGCCAGCTCATCCTCCGGGACAGGGGTTGGTGGGGCCAACGTCCTGACTTTC
v_gene: TRBV2; j_gene: TRBJ2-2; abundance: NA; d_gene: NA; CDR3aa: CASSEGNFRYTGELFF; CDR3nt: TGTGCCAGCAGTGAGGGCAACTTTAGATACACCGGGGAGCTGTTTTTT
v_gene: TRBV19; j_gene: TRBJ1-5; abundance: NA; d_gene: NA; CDR3aa: CASSTPVFGQPQHF; CDR3nt: TGTGCCAGTAGTACCCCCGTGTTCGGTCAGCCCCAGCATTTT
v_gene: TRBV14; j_gene: TRBJ1-4; abundance: once; d_gene: TRBD1; CDR3aa: CASSQRGRGLEKLFF; CDR3nt: TGTGCCAGCAGCCAAAGGGGCAGGGGGCTTGAAAAACTGTTTTTT
v_gene: TRBV9; j_gene: TRBJ2-5; abundance: NA; d_gene: TRBD1; CDR3aa: CASSLGQAETQYF; CDR3nt: TGTGCCAGCAGCTTGGGACAGGCGGAGACCCAGTACTTC
v_gene: TRBV28; j_gene: TRBJ1-6; abundance: NA; d_gene: NA; CDR3aa: CASTAGAGSPLHF; CDR3nt: TGTGCCAGCACAGCGGGGGCCGGATCACCCCTCCACTTT
v_gene: TRBV3-1/TRBV3-2; j_gene: TRBJ2-1; abundance: few; d_gene: TRBD1; CDR3aa: CASSQDAQGAIKFF; CDR3nt: TGTGCCAGCAGCCAAGATGCGCAGGGGGCGATTAAGTTCTTC
v_gene: TRBV3-1/TRBV3-2; j_gene: TRBJ2-7; abundance: NA; d_gene: NA; CDR3aa: CASSPPRGRNSYEQYF; CDR3nt: TGTGCCAGCAGCCCCCCCCGGGGGCGGAACTCCTACGAGCAGTACTTC
v_gene: TRBV3-1/TRBV3-2; j_gene: TRBJ2-1; abundance: NA; d_gene: TRBD2; CDR3aa: CASSQYRTSSEQFF; CDR3nt: TGTGCCAGCAGCCAATACAGGACTAGCAGTGAGCAGTTCTTC
v_gene: TRBV5-1; j_gene: TRBJ2-3; abundance: NA; d_gene: TRBD2; CDR3aa: CASSWTSGRGSDTQYF; CDR3nt: TGCGCCAGCAGCTGGACTAGCGGGAGGGGCTCAGATACGCAGTATTTT
v_gene: TRBV6-1; j_gene: TRBJ1-2; abundance: NA; d_gene: NA; CDR3aa: CASSEGAGYYGYTF; CDR3nt: TGTGCCAGCAGTGAAGGGGCAGGATACTATGGCTACACCTTC
v_gene: TRBV5-1; j_gene: TRBJ2-7; abundance: NA; d_gene: TRBD1; CDR3aa: CASSRDRGEQYF; CDR3nt: TGCGCCAGCAGCAGGGACAGGGGCGAGCAGTACTTC
v_gene: TRBV7-2; j_gene: TRBJ2-2; abundance: NA; d_gene: NA; CDR3aa: CASSLSGLGTGELFF; CDR3nt: TGTGCCAGCAGCTTATCAGGACTCGGCACCGGGGAGCTGTTTTTT
v_gene: TRBV7-9; j_gene: TRBJ2-5; abundance: NA; d_gene: TRBD1; CDR3aa: CASSLGQGVQETQYF; CDR3nt: TGTGCCAGCAGCCTGGGACAGGGGGTGCAAGAGACCCAGTACTTC
v_gene: TRBV12-3/TRBV12-4; j_gene: TRBJ2-1; abundance: NA; d_gene: NA; CDR3aa: CASRPPRVNEQFF; CDR3nt: TGTGCCAGCCGACCTCCCAGGGTAAATGAGCAGTTCTTC
v_gene: TRBV10-2; j_gene: TRBJ2-2; abundance: NA; d_gene: NA; CDR3aa: CASSVLGTLNTGELFF; CDR3nt: TGCGCCAGCAGCGTTCTCGGGACACTTAACACCGGGGAGCTGTTTTTT
v_gene: TRBV5-4; j_gene: TRBJ2-3; abundance: NA; d_gene: NA; CDR3aa: CASSLVKLGGDTQYF; CDR3nt: TGTGCCAGCAGCTTGGTGAAATTGGGAGGAGATACGCAGTATTTT
v_gene: TRBV28; j_gene: TRBJ2-3; abundance: NA; d_gene: NA; CDR3aa: CASMAGYRTDTQYF; CDR3nt: TGTGCCAGCATGGCGGGTTATCGCACAGATACGCAGTATTTT
v_gene: TRBV28; j_gene: TRBJ1-1; abundance: NA; d_gene: TRBD1; CDR3aa: CASSYRTGGTEAFF; CDR3nt: TGTGCCAGCAGTTACCGGACAGGGGGCACTGAAGCTTTCTTT
v_gene: TRBV6-1; j_gene: TRBJ2-7; abundance: NA; d_gene: TRBD2; CDR3aa: CASSENAGREEQYF; CDR3nt: TGTGCCAGCAGTGAAAATGCCGGGAGGGAGGAGCAGTACTTC
v_gene: TRBV20-1; j_gene: TRBJ1-3; abundance: once; d_gene: NA; CDR3aa: CSASFGAGNTIYF; CDR3nt: TGCAGTGCTAGTTTCGGGGCTGGAAACACCATATATTTT
v_gene: TRBV9; j_gene: TRBJ2-5; abundance: once; d_gene: NA; CDR3aa: CASSWTPRETQYF; CDR3nt: TGTGCCAGCAGCTGGACACCGCGAGAGACCCAGTACTTC
v_gene: TRBV2; j_gene: TRBJ2-2; abundance: NA; d_gene: NA; CDR3aa: CASTQGGGLFF; CDR3nt: TGTGCCAGCACCCAAGGGGGGGGGCTGTTTTTT
v_gene: TRBV19; j_gene: TRBJ2-1; abundance: NA; d_gene: TRBD2; CDR3aa: CASSETPGLAGGNEQFF; CDR3nt: TGTGCCAGTAGTGAAACACCGGGACTAGCGGGAGGGAATGAGCAGTTCTTC
v_gene: TRBV7-9; j_gene: TRBJ2-7; abundance: NA; d_gene: NA; CDR3aa: CASSLGISSYEQYF; CDR3nt: TGTGCCAGCAGCTTAGGGATTAGCTCCTACGAGCAGTACTTC
v_gene: TRBV28; j_gene: TRBJ1-1; abundance: NA; d_gene: NA; CDR3aa: CASRGALNTEAFF; CDR3nt: TGTGCCAGCAGGGGGGCTTTGAACACTGAAGCTTTCTTT
v_gene: TRBV10-3; j_gene: TRBJ2-1; abundance: NA; d_gene: NA; CDR3aa: CAIRREGVSYNEQFF; CDR3nt: TGTGCCATCAGGAGGGAAGGGGTCTCCTACAATGAGCAGTTCTTC
v_gene: TRBV5-1; j_gene: TRBJ2-5; abundance: NA; d_gene: NA; CDR3aa: CASSLGEGAQETQYF; CDR3nt: TGCGCCAGCAGCTTGGGGGAGGGGGCGCAGGAGACCCAGTACTTC
v_gene: TRBV4-1; j_gene: TRBJ2-7; abundance: NA; d_gene: NA; CDR3aa: CASSQDGLNYEQYF; CDR3nt: TGCGCCAGCAGCCAAGATGGGCTAAACTACGAGCAGTACTTC
v_gene: TRBV5-1; j_gene: TRBJ2-7; abundance: NA; d_gene: TRBD2; CDR3aa: CASSWGGAGSGSYEQYF; CDR3nt: TGCGCCAGCAGCTGGGGAGGGGCAGGGTCGGGCTCCTACGAGCAGTACTTC